The clone carrying this TCR beta chain was detected a few times. The sample originates from a study of Graves' ophthalmopathy and Graves' hyperthyroidism. Amplifying from RNA transcripts, the study obtained TCR beta CDR3 regions. The authors performed first-round RT-PCR with HTBI primers and then a second-round multiplex PCR. TCRdb reprocessed the multiplex PCR reads with MiXCR, giving one entry per CDR3 protein. The sample yields more than 1,000,000 distinct CDR3 sequences, roughly two fifths seen once. The V gene's germline CDR1 is SNHLY and CDR2 FYNNEI. The CDR3 totals 15 residues. V lost 6 bases and J lost 7; bases outside the gene matches: 13.

The sequenced sample consisted of peripheral blood or thyroid tissue (not recorded which). V gene TRBV2 combines with J gene TRBJ2-7, with 9 bases lining up with TRBD1. The receptor comes from an adult man with Graves' hyperthyroidism. CDR3 region: CASSLLGTGRGEQYF. CDR3 coding DNA: TGTGCCAGCAGCTTATTAGGGACAGGGAGGGGGGAGCAGTACTTC.